The source of this T cell receptor beta chain is a study of somatic mutations in cytotoxic T cells in rheumatoid arthritis (dated by TCRdb to the late 2010s). Looking at the study overall: Some V beta antibody-stained T-cell populations were flow-sorted on a FACSAria II or Sony SH800 at nearly 100% purity, and sorted V beta1+ cells also underwent TCRB sequencing. Patients and controls did not essentially differ in median age, which was nearly identical between the groups. The study asked whether expanded CD8+ T-cell clones in newly diagnosed, untreated rheumatoid arthritis carry somatic mutations, and used TCRB deep sequencing to characterize clonality. A total of 65 or so rheumatoid arthritis patients and 20 to 25 healthy controls underwent TCRB deep sequencing. Overall study results and their limits: Healthy controls showed no age-related increase in CD8+ clonality, whereas patients did (Spearman r ~ 0.49). CD8+ T-cell clonality did not differ significantly between rheumatoid arthritis patients and age-matched healthy controls. Several identical CD8+ TCRB sequences were found in both blood and synovial fluid, and in about an eighth of the roughly 65 patients the largest CD8+ clone exceeded 20% of CD8+ cells. The slight underrepresentation of TRBV07 in patients was not corrected for multiple comparisons. It was unknown which antigens the expanded CD8+ clones targeted, and their absence from virus-specific databases did not exclude viral specificity.

The approximately 20 healthy controls were blood donors whose buffy coats were used; they had a median age of approximately 61 years (range about 21-75), and less than 60% were female. Positive magnetic bead selection on an AutoMACS was used to isolate CD4+ and CD8+ cells, with flow cytometry used to check purity. Isolation of peripheral blood mononuclear cells was done through Ficoll-Paque PLUS density gradient separation. DNA from CD4-enriched, CD8-enriched or PBMC samples was extracted using Nucleospin Tissue or Tissue XS kits and then quantified on a Qubit 2.0 fluorometer. The immunoSEQ assay was applied to genomic DNA for TCRB CDR3 sequencing. Processing in the source paper ran as follows. Analyses were restricted to productive TCRB rearrangements. Clonality was expressed as a Shannon entropy-based productive clonality index, with each clone defined by a unique TCRB CDR3 sequence. The template counts of each clone relative to the total templates per sample were used to calculate repertoire overlap between two samples. Flow cytometry-measured V-gene usage correlated with V-gene usage from TCRB sequencing, with a Spearman r of 0.61. TCRdb provides this immuneACCESS table in a form limited to in-frame rearrangements. Some clones are lacking; in checked studies, under half of them reflect an unresolved V gene, and why the rest are absent is not known. Clone size and the V and J calls come from that table; the DNA yielded D and trimming. The table for this sample lists some 40,000 clones; approximately 80% of them were counted only once. The top ten hold roughly 3.2% of the sample.

V ends up 4 bases short and J 0 bases short, with an unmatched junction base count of 1. CDR1 SQVTM and CDR2 ANQGSEA are derived from the germline V gene. The CDR3 spans 14 residues, from the cysteine through the phenylalanine. The CDR3 DNA has 42 bases and is translated from base 1. Points on this clone: What antigen it recognizes has not been identified. No base quality information exists; no much larger clone differs at one position.

Here the chain combines TRBV29-1 and TRBJ2-1, with TRBD2 matching 9 junction bases. The sequence came from a man in his forties in good health. Sequencing was done on a sample of CD8+ T cells sorted from blood. The CDR3 region reads CSVGSGSSYNEQFF. The DNA sequence is given as TGCAGCGTTGGTAGCGGGAGCTCCTACAATGAGCAGTTCTTC.